This T cell receptor beta chain stems from a study of OX40 agonist ivuxolimab in advanced cancers. Regarding the research as a whole: The costimulatory receptor OX40 (CD134) was targeted by ivuxolimab, a fully human IgG2 agonistic monoclonal antibody. Intravenous ivuxolimab was administered to patients every 2 weeks at six dose levels: 0.01, 0.1, 0.3, 1.5, 3 and 10 mg/kg. Among the 50 to 55 dose-escalation patients, some 20 had hepatocellular carcinoma, 15 or so melanoma, 9 renal cell carcinoma and 9 head and neck cancer. In the dose-escalation cohort, 75% to 90% of patients were male, and the mean age was around 60 years with a range of roughly 20 to 79. Prior anti-PD-1, anti-PD-L1 or anti-CTLA-4 therapy was permitted, and about two fifths of dose-escalation patients had received checkpoint inhibitors. Partial responses occurred in three dose-escalation patients, of whom one had hepatocellular carcinoma and two had cutaneous melanoma. The purpose of peripheral TCRbeta sequencing was to test whether ivuxolimab changed TCR sequence diversity and led to clonal T-cell expansion. The paper reports the monotherapy dose-escalation portion (N ≈ 50 patients) of the phase I ivuxolimab trial.

V is clipped by 0 bases and J by 2 bases, and the sequence between their germline boundaries is 2 bases long. From its cysteine to its phenylalanine, the CDR3 spans 13 amino acids. Left in the record is the CDR3 DNA by itself, 39 bases read in frame from the first base. According to the germline V gene, CDR1 reads SGHAT and CDR2 reads FQNNGV. Genomic DNA was isolated from the sorted cells so that the TCRbeta CDR3 region could be sequenced. The immunoSEQ Assay was used to sequence the TCRbeta CDR3 regions. Held by TCRdb, this immuneACCESS table contains in-frame sequences only and omits some clones. Under half of the omission traces to an unresolved V gene where checked; the cause of the rest is unknown. The sample contains 20,000 to 30,000 clones, under 85% of them found a single time. The ten largest account for 9.5% to 15% of the sample. Study-wide conclusions, independent of this receptor: Partial responders in the 0.1-3.0 mg/kg groups had among the lowest normalized peripheral clonal expansion, especially among CD8+ T cells. Low levels of normalized T-cell clonal expansion were also seen in some nonresponding patients. At doses from 0.1 to 3.0 mg/kg, clonal expansion was seen in both CD4+ and CD8+ blood T cells between baseline and week 6. After ivuxolimab, CD8+ T cells had more expanded clones than CD4+ T cells on average. Which antigens the clonally expanded peripheral T cells were specific for was not determined.

A remark on this clone: Its antigen remains undetermined. No clone much larger than this one lies a single base away; base qualities are absent.

The trial excluded patients who had a history of autoimmune disease or who were on systemic immunosuppression. Peripheral blood for TCR sequencing was collected from all dose cohorts at baseline, on cycle 4 day 1, and on cycle 7 day 1. The samples were taken from a phase I, first-in-human, multicenter, open-label dose-escalation trial of ivuxolimab. Adults with locally advanced or metastatic melanoma, renal cell, hepatocellular, or head and neck squamous cell carcinoma were enrolled in the trial. Before TCR sequencing, CD4+ T cells and CD8+ T cells from peripheral blood were sorted into separate populations.

The receptor chain draws on TRBV11-2 and TRBJ1-3; the D gene is unclear. The receptor's source is an adult with an advanced solid tumor such as melanoma, head and neck, liver or kidney cancer. Sequences were derived from CD4+ or CD8+ T cells sorted from blood, sampled in a trial of the OX40 agonist ivuxolimab. The CDR3 has the sequence CASSLEPGNTIYF. The DNA reads as follows: TGTGCCAGCAGCTTAGAGCCTGGAAACACCATATATTTT.